Listed here are 30 T cell receptor beta chains from one sample, sequenced in a study of blood T cell repertoires in COVID-19. The table came from immunoSEQ multiplex PCR; TCRdb's copy has only in-frame clones and leaves some out. The sample holds about 80,000 clones, around 79% seen once. The sample was peripheral blood. These receptors all stem from a human donor in a cohort sampled during active COVID-19.

This chain joins TRBV4-2 and TRBJ1-1, with 8 bases matching TRBD1. CDR3 length equals 17 residues. V lost 2 bases, J lost 3 bases, and 11 bases stayed unmatched. The germline V gene has CDR1 LGHNA and CDR2 YNFKEQ. CDR3 amino acids: CASSQQPLTGGDTEAFF. CDR3 coding DNA: TGTGCCAGCAGCCAACAACCTCTCACAGGGGGAGACACTGAAGCTTTCTTT.

V is TRBV4-3 and J is TRBJ1-5; maybe TRBD1 (5 bases). CDR1 and CDR2 (germline): LGHNA, YSLEER. With 3 bases removed from V and 5 bases from J, the gap between germline ends came to 17 bases. The CDR3 is 16 amino acids. This chain's CDR3 is CASSQSGGVGDQPQHF. DNA for the CDR3: TGCGCCAGCAGCCAGAGCGGAGGGGTTGGGGATCAGCCCCAGCATTTT.

This chain links TRBV7-2 with TRBJ1-2; no clear D. Per the germline V gene, CDR1 is SGHTA and CDR2 is FQGNSA. This CDR3 has 15 amino acids. V was cut by 1 base and J by 5 bases, with 14 bases left in between. Here the CDR3 reads CASSLVGQDLYGYTF. DNA of the CDR3: TGTGCCAGCAGCTTAGTGGGTCAGGATCTGTATGGCTACACCTTC.

The chain uses TRBV19 and TRBJ1-5; the D gene is possibly TRBD1 (5 bases). The CDR3 is 14 residues long. Germline lookup yields CDR1 LNHDA and CDR2 SQIVND (reference sequence). V was cut by 5 bases and J by 2 bases, with 10 bases left in between. CDR3 protein: CASSSRDRNQPQHF. The CDR3 nucleotides read TGTGCCAGTAGTTCGCGGGACCGCAATCAGCCCCAGCATTTT.

The chain is built from TRBV18 and TRBJ2-5; TRBD1 is a possible D gene (6 bases). The CDR3 covers 13 residues. CDR1 and CDR2 from the germline V gene are KGHSH and LQKENI. Trimming left V 7 bases short and J 5 bases short, with 14 bases between. CDR3 in amino acids: CASLKGDEETQYF. The CDR3 coding sequence is TGTGCCAGCTTGAAGGGGGATGAGGAGACCCAGTACTTC.

This clone was detected a few times. The chain joins TRBV2 to TRBJ2-1; 9 bases line up with TRBD2. There are 16 residues in the CDR3. The V gene end was trimmed by 4 bases and the J gene end by 2 bases; junction bases not matched to a gene: 6. Germline V gene data show CDR1 as SNHLY and CDR2 as FYNNEI. The CDR3 DNA is TGTGCCAGCAGTGGACTAGCGGTCCAAGCCTACAATGAGCAGTTCTTC. It is translated as CASSGLAVQAYNEQFF.

This clone was counted a single time. CDR3 sequence: CASSQGLRTIEIEKLFF. Here the CDR3 DNA reads TGTGCCAGCAGCCAAGGTTTACGAACCATAGAAATTGAAAAACTGTTTTTT. The chain combines TRBV14 with TRBJ1-4; D not resolved. V dropped 1 base and J dropped 7 bases, with 19 bases sitting between them. This CDR3 contains 17 residues. CDR1 and CDR2 (germline): SGHDN, FVKESK. Full variable domain (missing parts from reference TRBV14 and TRBJ1-4): EAGVTQFPSHSVIEKGQTVTLRCDPISGHDNLYWYRRVMGKEIKFLLHFVKESKQDESGMPNNRFLAERTGGTYSTLKVQPAELEDSGVYFCASSQGLRTIEIEKLFFGSGTQLSVL.

The CDR3 nucleotides are TGTGCCAGCAGCCCCGGGCGGGGAGGGACAGATACGCAGTATTTT. Translated: CASSPGRGGTDTQYF. The V call is TRBV6-2 or TRBV6-3, the J call TRBJ2-3; TRBD2 aligns across 7 bases. Germline V CDR1 and CDR2: MNHEY, SVGEGT. V lost 6 bases to trimming and J lost 3 bases; unmatched junction nucleotides: 9. This CDR3 region has 15 residues.

The rearrangement links TRBV2 to TRBJ1-5; TRBD1 is a possible D gene (5 bases). V was cut by 8 bases and J by 0 bases, with 11 bases left in between. Germline V gene data show CDR1 as SNHLY and CDR2 as FYNNEI. There are 14 residues in the CDR3. The CDR3, as DNA: TGTGCCAGCCGAAGGGGTCTTAGCAATCAGCCCCAGCATTTT. This codes for CASRRGLSNQPQHF.

The rearrangement uses TRBV29-1 and TRBJ1-2; D not certain. This CDR3 has 13 amino acids. Trimming stripped 4 bases from V and 2 bases from J, with 11 bases between. CDR1 and CDR2 from the germline V gene are SQVTM and ANQGSEA. The CDR3 sequence is CSVGPTTNYGYTF. DNA of the CDR3: TGCAGCGTTGGTCCGACTACGAACTATGGCTACACCTTC.

The genes are TRBV13 and TRBJ2-7, with a possible D match to TRBD2 (6 bases). V was cut by 5 bases and J by 7 bases, with 15 bases left in between. The CDR3 spans 13 residues. Germline V gene data show CDR1 as PRHDT and CDR2 as FYEKMQ (reference sequence). The CDR3 spells CASSRGLSPEQYV. The CDR3 DNA sequence: TGTGCCAGCAGCCGGGGACTTTCCCCTGAGCAGTACGTC.

The J gene is TRBJ2-7, the V gene TRBV6-1, with TRBD2 as a possible D gene (5 bases). In germline, CDR1 is MNHNS, CDR2 SASEGT. Trimming left V 1 base short and J 0 bases short, with 10 bases between. This CDR3 contains 15 residues. This chain's CDR3 is CASSEEGASSYEQYF. CDR3 bases: TGTGCCAGCAGTGAAGAGGGAGCTAGCTCCTACGAGCAGTACTTC.

This clone has only a few counts. The chain combines TRBV24-1 with TRBJ1-5; possible D gene TRBD1, 6 bases. CDR3 length equals 13 residues. Germline V gives CDR1 KGHDR, CDR2 SFDVKD. V shed 4 bases and J shed 4 bases, with 7 bases lying between them. The CDR3 nucleotides are TGTGCCACCAGTGAGGGACAAAATCAGCCCCAGCATTTT. It specifies CATSEGQNQPQHF.

By share, this clone ranks as medium-sized. The sample contains more than one DNA sequence encoding this CDR3. V usage is TRBV27 and J usage is TRBJ1-1, with 7 bases identical to TRBD1. The junction had 1 base not matched to a gene; V was cut back by 3 bases and J by 6 bases. This CDR3 comprises 12 residues. Germline CDR1 is MNHEY and CDR2 is SMNVEV (reference sequence). CDR3 nucleotide sequence: TGTGCCAGCAGTTTCACAGGGGCTGAAGCTTTCTTT. It encodes CASSFTGAEAFF.

The V and J genes are TRBV7-3 and TRBJ2-3; 8 bases align to TRBD2. The length of the CDR3 is 15 residues. V trimming: 5 bases; J trimming: 5 bases; junction bases outside the gene matches: 9. Looked up from germline, CDR1 is SGHTA and CDR2 is FQGTGA. The CDR3: CASSPTGGLGDTQYF. CDR3 in DNA: TGTGCCAGCAGCCCCACGGGGGGGTTGGGAGATACGCAGTATTTT.

This clone was counted once. The chain couples TRBV9 to TRBJ2-1; D perhaps matches TRBD2 (5 bases). Trimming removed 3 bases at V and 9 bases at J, with 7 bases between. Per germline, CDR1 SGDLS and CDR2 YYNGEE. This CDR3 spans 11 amino acids. This chain's CDR3 is CASSARGEQFF. CDR3 nucleotides: TGTGCCAGCAGCGCCCGGGGTGAGCAGTTCTTC. The full variable domain, its missing parts supplied by reference TRBV9 and TRBJ2-1, is DSGVTQTPKHLITATGQRVTLRCSPRSGDLSVYWYQQSLDQGLQFLIQYYNGEERAKGNILERFSAQQFPDLHSELNLSSLELGDSALYFCASSARGEQFFGPGTRLTVL.

This sequence joins TRBV5-5 and TRBJ2-3, with TRBD1 matching 8 bases. Germline V gives CDR1 SGHKS, CDR2 YYEKEE (reference sequence). Trimming took 2 bases from V and 4 from J; bases not matched to a gene: 6. This CDR3 has 15 amino acids. The CDR3 DNA reads TGTGCCAGCAGCTTCGGACAGGGAAGTTCAGATACGCAGTATTTT. Protein sequence: CASSFGQGSSDTQYF.

This clone was counted only a few times. V gene TRBV9 combines with J gene TRBJ2-1; D remains unclear. The germline CDR1 and CDR2 sequences are SGDLS and YYNGEE. Trimming left V 1 base short and J 4 bases short, with 9 bases between. This CDR3 spans 14 amino acids. Here the CDR3 reads CASSVNFYYNEQFF. Here the CDR3 DNA reads TGTGCCAGCAGCGTAAACTTCTATTACAATGAGCAGTTCTTC.

J is TRBJ2-3 and V is TRBV3-1 (or the pseudogene TRBV3-2); 7 bases map to TRBD2. This CDR3 is 16 amino acids long. Germline V gene sequence: CDR1 LGHDT, CDR2 YNNKEL (reference sequence). V trimming: 2 bases; J trimming: 0 bases; junction bases outside the gene matches: 5. The DNA for the CDR3 is TGTGCCAGCAGCCAAATACTAGCGTCTAGCACAGATACGCAGTATTTT. Its translation: CASSQILASSTDTQYF.

The genes are TRBV7-9 and TRBJ2-7, with D possibly being TRBD2 (5 bases). This CDR3 is built from 12 residues. The V gene lost 5 bases and the J gene lost 3 bases, with 8 bases spanning the gap. Germline CDR1 SEHNR, CDR2 FQNEAQ (reference sequence). The CDR3 loop reads CASSRDYYEQYF. In DNA, the CDR3 is TGTGCCAGCAGCAGAGACTACTACGAGCAGTACTTC.

This chain links TRBV27 with TRBJ1-5, with TRBD1 matching 7 bases. Germline CDR1 MNHEY, CDR2 SMNVEV (reference sequence). Trimming at V came to 5 bases and at J to 1 base, leaving 2 bases not matched to a gene. The CDR3 is 14 residues long. CDR3 loop: CASSEQGSNQPQHF. The DNA for the CDR3 is TGTGCCAGCAGTGAACAGGGGAGCAATCAGCCCCAGCATTTT.

The V gene is TRBV2, the J gene TRBJ1-1, with 7 bases lining up with TRBD1. The CDR3 runs to 13 residues. Per the germline V gene, CDR1 is SNHLY and CDR2 is FYNNEI. The trim removed 4 bases at V and 1 base at J, leaving 0 bases unmatched. The CDR3 here is CASSGQGNTEAFF. The CDR3 DNA reads TGTGCCAGCAGTGGACAGGGGAACACTGAAGCTTTCTTT.

The chain couples TRBV27 to TRBJ2-2; D is possibly TRBD2 (6 bases). The V end was cut by 5 bases, the J end by 0 bases, with 13 bases between. Germline loops: CDR1 MNHEY, CDR2 SMNVEV (reference sequence). CDR3 length: 16 residues. In DNA, the CDR3 is TGTGCCAGCAGTCCCCGCCCGGGAGCGAACACCGGGGAGCTGTTTTTT. Its protein is CASSPRPGANTGELFF.

The chain employs TRBV6-5 and TRBJ1-1; 10 nucleotides match TRBD1. This CDR3 has 14 amino acids. Germline V gene lookup returns CDR1 MNHEY and CDR2 SVGAGI. V gave up 7 bases and J gave up 5 bases; unmatched junction bases: 7. The CDR3 coding sequence is TGTGCCAGCATCAGACAGGGGGCCTCGACTGAAGCTTTCTTT. It codes for CASIRQGASTEAFF.

The chain carries TRBV11-2 and TRBJ1-6; D call uncertain. V dropped 1 base and J dropped 3 bases, with 7 bases sitting between them. In germline, CDR1 is SGHAT, CDR2 FQNNGV. This CDR3 contains 15 residues. The DNA of the CDR3 is TGTGCCAGCAGCTTAGTTGCGGACTATAATTCACCCCTCCACTTT. It specifies CASSLVADYNSPLHF.

The chain uses TRBV13 and TRBJ2-5; TRBD2 matches 7 bases. The CDR3 runs 16 residues. Germline V gives CDR1 PRHDT, CDR2 FYEKMQ (reference sequence). Unmatched junction bases numbered 10, after V lost 5 bases and J lost 1 base. CDR3 nucleotides: TGTGCCAGCAGCCACGCCCCCTCTAGCGGCCAAGAGACCCAGTACTTC. This encodes CASSHAPSSGQETQYF.

The chain is built from TRBV27 and TRBJ2-1; 12 bases align to TRBD2. J lost 2 bases, V lost 5 bases, and 4 bases had no gene match. The CDR3 is 16 amino acids. Germline V gives CDR1 MNHEY, CDR2 SMNVEV (reference sequence). Written as DNA, the CDR3 is TGTGCCAGCAGTGCATGGACTAGCGGGGCCTACAATGAGCAGTTCTTC. This translates into CASSAWTSGAYNEQFF.

The rearrangement links TRBV7-2 to TRBJ2-6; TRBD1 matches 7 bases. CDR1 SGHTA and CDR2 FQGNSA come from the germline V gene. The length of the CDR3 is 15 residues. The V segment lost 4 bases and the J segment 1 base; nucleotides outside the gene matches: 1. The CDR3 here is CASSSRGSGANVLTF. DNA of the CDR3: TGTGCCAGCAGCTCCAGGGGGTCTGGGGCCAACGTCCTGACTTTC.

The V call is TRBV19, the J call TRBJ1-2; the D is unclear. Trimming took off 1 base at V and 5 bases at J, with 14 bases between the two ends. CDR3 length: 15 amino acids. The V gene's germline CDR1 is LNHDA and CDR2 SQIVND (reference sequence). The CDR3 loop reads CASSIGPAPGYGYTF. The CDR3 DNA sequence: TGTGCCAGTAGTATAGGACCGGCTCCGGGTTATGGCTACACCTTC.

The gene calls are TRBV29-1 and TRBJ2-6; D is perhaps TRBD1 (5 bases). V dropped 6 bases and J dropped 1 base, with 7 bases sitting between them. This CDR3 region has 13 residues. Germline V CDR1 and CDR2: SQVTM, ANQGSEA. DNA of the CDR3: TGCAGCGTAAGGGGATCTGGGGCCAACGTCCTGACTTTC. It encodes CSVRGSGANVLTF.